This T cell receptor beta chain was captured in a study of blood T cell repertoires in COVID-19. Study information: COVID-19 samples collected from the United States, Italy and Spain covered acute and convalescent phases.

Germline lookup yields CDR1 ENHRY and CDR2 SYGVKD. CDR3 size: 13 residues. On this clone itself: A junction end diverges from the germline sequence, so it may reflect a read error.

Per the study methods: Researchers report that nucleated cell counts were estimated from reference gene primer amplification. Repertoires were generated with immunoSEQ multiplex PCR, while TCRdb's copy carries only in-frame clones and drops some. From that table come the V and J calls and clone size; the DNA was used to work out D and trimming. The sample lists 410,000 or so clones, around 91% seen once, with about 1.6% in the top ten. The rearrangement uses TRBV10-3 and TRBJ1-1, with D possibly TRBD1 on 5 matching bases. The sequence derives from a woman aged 40 to 50 with COVID-19, enrolled during active disease. Sequencing used peripheral blood. In DNA, the CDR3 is TGTGCCATCAGTGATAGGGGCGACACCGAAGCTTTCTTT. Translating it yields CAISDRGDTEAFF.